The TCR beta chain described here comes from a study of T-cell reconstitution after alpha-beta-depleted transplantation in children. The CDR3 loop spans 18 amino acids. The V and J ends lost 1 base and 2 bases respectively, with 18 bases between them. Germline V gene sequence: CDR1 SGHDN, CDR2 FVKESK. Preparation of the TCRbeta library involved a method that used unique molecular identifiers. MiXCR was run by TCRdb on the PCR reads, yielding one entry per CDR3 protein. The table shows approximately 220,000 distinct CDR3 sequences, with approximately 19% occurring only once. This clonotype has more than one count but fewer than ten. Antigen specificity is unknown. Overall study results and limits: The high TCRbeta diversity at day 60 in some patients came from surviving recipient T cells and thymic progenitors. One year post-transplant, T-cell counts and diversity were largely derived from T cells produced anew. Reports say that about two months after transplant, the alpha-beta T cells came out of several hundred graft clones that had expanded.

This rearrangement joins TRBV14 to TRBJ1-3; D remains unclear. This TCR came from a male patient aged 2-10 years who had a stem cell transplant for acute lymphoblastic leukemia, so the T cells may come from the graft donor. This material consisted of PBMCs, mostly from graft donor cells, taken 360 days after TCRalphabeta/CD19-depleted stem cell transplant. CDR3 DNA sequence: TGTGCCAGCAGCCAAGTCCGATTAAAGGATTCGGCTGGAAACACCATATATTTT. Its translation: CASSQVRLKDSAGNTIYF.